This passage covers 30 T cell receptor beta chains from one sample sequenced in a study of vaccination effects on CD4 cells after COVID-19. Here immunoSEQ multiplex PCR was the method, and the copy in TCRdb shows in-frame clones only, minus some. The sample records about 29,000 clones, about 74% being singletons. No antigen has been identified for these receptors. ViraFEST used viral peptide pools to expand antigen-specific CD4+ T cells before sequencing. A roughly 10-day culture period preceded the isolation of CD4+ T cells. Two doses of BNT162b2 or mRNA-1273 vaccine were administered to participants. The source was CD4+ T cells from PBMCs cultured with HCoV-OC43 spike peptides, collected after COVID-19 vaccination. Subset indicated: HCoV-OC43 spike overlapping peptide pool stimulation. The receptors stem from a human donor who received a COVID-19 vaccine.

The gene calls are TRBV10-1 and TRBJ2-5, with TRBD1 identical over 8 bases. The CDR3 covers 15 residues. The junction had 2 bases not matched to a gene; V was cut back by 0 bases and J by 2 bases. CDR1 and CDR2 from the germline V gene are WNHNN and SYGVQD (reference sequence). CDR3 sequence (DNA): TGCGCCAGCAGTGAGTCTGGGACAGGACAAGAGACCCAGTACTTC. Translated, it gives CASSESGTGQETQYF.

CDR3 coding DNA: TGTGCCAGCAGCCCGACCGGGACAGGGATTCATGAGCAGTTCTTC. It translates to CASSPTGTGIHEQFF. The genes are TRBV5-4 and TRBJ2-1; 9 bases fit TRBD1. CDR3 length equals 15 residues. J gave up 8 bases and V 4 bases, and 10 bases lay outside the gene matches. Germline CDR1 SGHNT, CDR2 YYREEE (reference sequence).

The chain couples TRBV7-2 to TRBJ2-7; 7 bases line up with TRBD1. The CDR3 is 18 amino acids. Trimming took 5 bases from V and 6 from J; bases not matched to a gene: 22. Germline CDR1 SGHTA, CDR2 FQGNSA. CDR3 in amino acids: CASSLSTGRNRMSAEQYF. CDR3 nucleotides: TGTGCCAGCAGCCTCTCGACAGGGAGAAACCGAATGTCGGCCGAGCAGTACTTC.

Judged by abundance, this clone is medium-sized. The chain combines TRBV12-5 with TRBJ1-2, with D unclear. The ends were cut back, 2 bases at V and 8 bases at J, with 9 bases in the middle. Per germline, CDR1 LGHNT and CDR2 FRNRAP. The CDR3 spans 12 residues. Here the CDR3 DNA reads TGTGCTAGTGGTTTGACGGGAGGAGGCTACACCTTC. It encodes CASGLTGGGYTF.

The V and J genes are TRBV7-9 and TRBJ2-1; D not resolved. This CDR3 spans 16 amino acids. Germline lookup yields CDR1 SEHNR and CDR2 FQNEAQ (reference sequence). Trimming shortened V by 5 bases and J by 6 bases, and 20 bases separated the two germline ends. CDR3 in amino acids: CASSPITPLSGNEQFF. CDR3 DNA sequence: TGTGCCAGCAGCCCAATTACACCCCTAAGTGGCAATGAGCAGTTCTTC.

This clone was counted between two and nine times. The chain uses TRBV7-8 and TRBJ2-3, with 10 bases identical to TRBD2. J lost 5 bases, V lost 3 bases, and 8 bases had no gene match. CDR3 length equals 16 residues. Germline V gene data show CDR1 as SGHVS and CDR2 as FQNEAQ. CDR3 loop: CASSFPGLAGVDTQYF. For the CDR3, the DNA is TGTGCCAGCAGCTTCCCTGGGCTAGCGGGAGTAGATACGCAGTATTTT. Full variable domain (missing parts from reference TRBV7-8 and TRBJ2-3): GAGVSQSPRYKVAKRGQDVALRCDPISGHVSLFWYQQALGQGPEFLTYFQNEAQLDKSGLPSDRFFAERPEGSVSTLKIQRTQQEDSAVYLCASSFPGLAGVDTQYFGPGTRLTVL.

The chain recombines TRBV21-1 with TRBJ2-3; whether TRBD2, the table's D call, matches the DNA was not checked. TRBV21-1 constitutes a pseudogene. This CDR3 is 17 amino acids long. In nucleotides, the CDR3 is TGTGCCAGCAGCAGGTTGGCTAGCGGATACAGCACAGATACGCAGTATTTT. Translating gives CASSRLASGYSTDTQYF.

This chain connects TRBV29-1 to TRBJ1-2, with TRBD1 as a possible D gene (6 bases). The germline V gene encodes CDR1 SQVTM and CDR2 ANQGSEA. This CDR3 is 14 amino acids long. The V end was cut by 6 bases, the J end by 4 bases, with 18 bases between. CDR3 sequence: CSVRGGQTIYGYTF. The CDR3 DNA follows: TGCAGCGTGAGGGGAGGACAGACCATCTATGGCTACACCTTC. The whole variable domain, remainder taken from reference TRBV29-1 and TRBJ1-2, is SAVISQKPSRDICQRGTSLTIQCQVDSQVTMMFWYRQQPGQSLTLIATANQGSEATYESGFVIDKFPISRPNLTFSTLTVSNMSPEDSSIYLCSVRGGQTIYGYTFGSGTRLTVV.

The chain is built from TRBV11-2 and TRBJ1-1; TRBD1 matches at 7 bases. This CDR3 has 14 amino acids. The germline V gene has CDR1 SGHAT and CDR2 FQNNGV. Trimming at V came to 8 bases and at J to 3 bases, leaving 9 bases not matched to a gene. The DNA for the CDR3 is TGTGCCAGCGGATACCGACAGGGTTACACTGAAGCTTTCTTT. Amino acid sequence: CASGYRQGYTEAFF.

This clone was recorded a few times. The J gene is TRBJ1-1, the V gene TRBV2; 10 positions match TRBD1. Germline CDR1 is SNHLY and CDR2 is FYNNEI. This CDR3 has 11 amino acids. J was trimmed by 10 bases and V by 6 bases; bases with no gene match: 2. Written as DNA, the CDR3 is TGTGCCAGCAGGGACAGGGGGAGAGCTTTCTTT. Protein product: CASRDRGRAFF. Combining the CDR3 with reference TRBV2 and TRBJ1-1 gives the whole variable domain EPEVTQTPSHQVTQMGQEVILRCVPISNHLYFYWYRQILGQKVEFLVSFYNNEISEKSEIFDDQFSVERPDGSNFTLKIRSTKLEDSAMYFCASRDRGRAFFGQGTRLTVV.

This clone was seen just once. The rearrangement links TRBV7-8 to TRBJ2-3; D is perhaps TRBD2 (5 bases). Germline loops: CDR1 SGHVS, CDR2 FQNEAQ. V was shortened by 7 bases and J by 2 bases, with 16 bases between the two germline ends. The CDR3 has 15 amino acids. CDR3 bases: TGTGCCAGCACCTCCCACGGAGGACTCACAGATACGCAGTATTTT. It specifies CASTSHGGLTDTQYF.

This clone was seen a few times. This chain links TRBV28 with TRBJ2-7; D gene uncertain. Trimming took 2 bases from V and 0 from J, leaving 5 bases between them. The CDR3 has 13 amino acids. Germline V gene sequence: CDR1 MDHEN, CDR2 SYDVKM. CDR3 DNA sequence: TGTGCCAGCAGTTTACTCAGCTCCTACGAGCAGTACTTC. Its translation: CASSLLSSYEQYF.

The chain couples TRBV6-5 to TRBJ1-1; 7 nucleotides match TRBD1. This CDR3 has 16 residues. Germline lookup yields CDR1 MNHEY and CDR2 SVGAGI. V shed 4 bases, J shed 5 bases, and the junction held 13 bases outside the gene matches. CDR3 coding DNA: TGTGCCAGCAGTTCCGCCCATAAACAGGGGAAGACTGAAGCTTTCTTT. This codes for CASSSAHKQGKTEAFF.

The V call is TRBV7-9, the J call TRBJ1-5; D perhaps matches TRBD1 (6 bases). V dropped 1 base and J dropped 4 bases, with 8 bases sitting between them. CDR1 is SEHNR and CDR2 is FQNEAQ in the germline V gene (reference sequence). The CDR3 is 14 residues long. The CDR3 nucleotides are TGTGCCAGCAGCTTAGAACAGGGAAATCAGCCCCAGCATTTT. Its protein product is CASSLEQGNQPQHF. The whole variable domain, filled in from reference TRBV7-9 and TRBJ1-5, reads DTGVSQNPRHKITKRGQNVTFRCDPISEHNRLYWYRQTLGQGPEFLTYFQNEAQLEKSRLLSDRFSAERPKGSFSTLEIQRTEQGDSAMYLCASSLEQGNQPQHFGDGTRLSIL.

Written as DNA, the CDR3 is TGTGCCTGGAGCCACCCGTGGGGAGCCCGGGGGAATCAGCCCCAGCATTTT. Translated: CAWSHPWGARGNQPQHF. The rearrangement joins TRBV30 to TRBJ1-5; possible D gene TRBD1, 5 bases. Per the germline V gene, CDR1 is GTSNPN and CDR2 is SVGIG (reference sequence). V lost 3 bases and J 4 bases, leaving 22 bases between the germline ends. The CDR3 extends over 17 amino acids.

This clone was seen only a few times. The CDR3 loop reads CASSVVENTEAFF. The CDR3 DNA sequence: TGTGCCAGCAGTGTGGTGGAGAACACTGAAGCTTTCTTT. The J gene is TRBJ1-1, the V gene TRBV2, with D uncertain. The CDR3 spans 13 residues. CDR1 is SNHLY, CDR2 FYNNEI, per germline. V lost 4 bases and J lost 1, with 7 bases in between.

This rearrangement joins TRBV5-6 to TRBJ2-7, with D possibly being TRBD1 (6 bases). Deletions cut 6 bases from V and 3 bases from J, with 13 bases between. The CDR3 is 13 residues long. Germline CDR1 reads SGHDT; CDR2 reads YYEEEE. In nucleotides, the CDR3 is TGTGCCAGCAAGCCAACAGGGAACTACGAGCAGTACTTC. Residues: CASKPTGNYEQYF.

The chain uses TRBV7-6 and TRBJ2-5; 9 positions match TRBD1. The CDR3 has 15 residues. The trim removed 5 bases at V and 1 base at J, leaving 5 bases unmatched. From germline, CDR1 is SGHVS and CDR2 FNYEAQ. DNA of the CDR3: TGTGCCAGCAGCGCCGGGACAGGGCGCCAAGAGACCCAGTACTTC. Its protein is CASSAGTGRQETQYF. Full variable domain (rest looked up from reference TRBV7-6 and TRBJ2-5): GAGVSQSPRYKVTKRGQDVALRCDPISGHVSLYWYRQALGQGPEFLTYFNYEAQQDKSGLPNDRFSAERPEGSISTLTIQRTEQRDSAMYRCASSAGTGRQETQYFGPGTRLLVL.

The chain employs TRBV10-3 and TRBJ1-5; no clear D gene. The germline CDR1 and CDR2 sequences are ENHRY and SYGVKD. The V end lost 2 bases, the J end lost 1 base, and 0 bases lay between the germline ends. The CDR3 contains 12 residues. DNA of the CDR3: TGTGCCATCAGTGAGAGCAATCAGCCCCAGCATTTT. Translating gives CAISESNQPQHF.

The chain is built from TRBV7-8 and TRBJ1-3; D gene ambiguous. With 4 bases removed from V and 0 bases from J, the gap between germline ends came to 7 bases. The CDR3 length is 14 residues. Germline V lookup: CDR1 SGHVS, CDR2 FQNEAQ. The DNA for the CDR3 is TGTGCCAGCAGCTCCCTCGTCTCTGGAAACACCATATATTTT. Amino acids: CASSSLVSGNTIYF.

This sequence joins TRBV4-1 and TRBJ2-2; the match to TRBD2 covers 11 bases. Germline V gene data show CDR1 as MGHRA and CDR2 as YSYEKL. Trimming cost V 8 bases and J 1 base; bases outside gene matches: 12. This CDR3 spans 18 amino acids. The CDR3 DNA sequence: TGCGCCAGCCACTCCCTAGGCCTAGCGGGAGGGAACACCGGGGAGCTGTTTTTT. Its translation is CASHSLGLAGGNTGELFF.

The sample holds one count of this clone. CDR3 sequence reads: CASSFGGSGGETQYF. The CDR3 region has the DNA TGCGCCAGCAGCTTCGGCGGGAGTGGGGGGGAGACCCAGTACTTC. The V and J genes are TRBV5-1 and TRBJ2-5; 7 nucleotides align to TRBD2. The CDR3 is 15 amino acids. V gave up 2 bases and J gave up 5 bases; unmatched junction bases: 9. Germline lookup yields CDR1 SGHRS and CDR2 YFSETQ. Using reference TRBV5-1 and TRBJ2-5 for the parts outside the CDR3, the full variable domain is KAGVTQTPRYLIKTRGQQVTLSCSPISGHRSVSWYQQTPGQGLQFLFEYFSETQRNKGNFPGRFSGRQFSNSRSEMNVSTLELGDSALYLCASSFGGSGGETQYFGPGTRLLVL.

The CDR3 is CASSLVSGQDTQYF. In DNA form, the CDR3 reads TGCGCCAGCAGCTTGGTCTCGGGGCAAGATACGCAGTATTTT. The chain combines TRBV5-1 with TRBJ2-3; D may match TRBD1 or TRBD2 (5 bases each). V was clipped by 0 bases and J by 5 bases, with 10 bases between them. Germline V gene data show CDR1 as SGHRS and CDR2 as YFSETQ. This CDR3 spans 14 amino acids.

J is TRBJ2-1 and V is TRBV2; D not resolved. Trimming removed 5 bases from V and 7 bases from J, with 6 bases in between. The germline CDR1 and CDR2 sequences are SNHLY and FYNNEI. The CDR3 loop spans 11 amino acids. The CDR3, as DNA: TGTGCCAGCAGTCCCTTTAATGAGCAGTTCTTC. It is translated as CASSPFNEQFF.

The rearrangement uses TRBV11-3 and TRBJ2-1; 8 bases match TRBD2. Trimming at V came to 5 bases and at J to 8 bases, leaving 14 bases not matched to a gene. The CDR3 is 16 amino acids. Germline V lookup: CDR1 SGHNT, CDR2 YENEEA. The CDR3 nucleotides are TGTGCCAGCAGCGCAGACGGTCGGGAGGGCTTGGATGAGCAGTTCTTC. The encoded protein is CASSADGREGLDEQFF.

The chain joins TRBV25-1 to TRBJ2-7, with D unclear. The CDR3 is 13 residues long. Trimming left V 4 bases short and J 8 bases short, with 15 bases between. Germline V gene data show CDR1 as MGHDK and CDR2 as SYGVNS. CDR3 loop: CASSAFGPTKQYF. As DNA, the CDR3 is TGTGCCAGCAGTGCTTTCGGCCCTACGAAGCAGTACTTC.

The chain joins TRBV19 to TRBJ1-4; no definite D call. V lost 0 bases to trimming and J lost 0 bases, with 8 bases between them. This CDR3 is 16 amino acids long. Per germline, CDR1 LNHDA and CDR2 SQIVND (reference sequence). CDR3 bases: TGTGCCAGTAGTATAGATGCGGGAGCAACTAATGAAAAACTGTTTTTT. Translating it yields CASSIDAGATNEKLFF.

The chain carries TRBV10-2 and TRBJ1-6, with 7 bases aligning to TRBD1. The ends lost 6 bases at V and 0 bases at J; junction bases unmatched: 11. Germline values: CDR1 WSHSY, CDR2 SAAADI. This CDR3 has 18 residues. CDR3 coding DNA: TGCGCCAGCAGAAGACAGGGAGACCGCTTCTCCTATAATTCACCCCTCCACTTT. Protein product: CASRRQGDRFSYNSPLHF.

CDR3 sequence (DNA): TGCGCCAGCAGCTTGGTTCTAGCGGCTAGCACAGATACGCAGTATTTT. Translated: CASSLVLAASTDTQYF. V gene TRBV5-1 combines with J gene TRBJ2-3; TRBD2 agrees at 7 bases. The germline gives CDR1 SGHRS, CDR2 YFSETQ. CDR3 length: 16 amino acids. The V and J ends lost 0 bases and 0 bases, in that order; junction bases with no gene match: 4.

This chain uses TRBV5-4 with TRBJ2-3; TRBD2 agrees at 9 bases. The germline V gene has CDR1 SGHNT and CDR2 YYREEE (reference sequence). CDR3 length: 15 residues. The V and J ends lost 4 bases and 2 bases, in that order; junction bases with no gene match: 5. Written as DNA, the CDR3 is TGTGCCAGCAGCCTTACTAGCGGGTCCACAGATACGCAGTATTTT. This gives the protein CASSLTSGSTDTQYF.